Described below is a single T cell receptor (beta chain) sequence and its context. The sample belongs to a study of blood T cell repertoires in COVID-19. At the level of the study: Sites across the United States, Italy and Spain contributed samples from acute and convalescent COVID-19. Sources were T cells, B-cell-depleted T cells, or PBMCs; the material itself was cDNA or gDNA.

Original data processing: Scientists estimated how many nucleated cells there were by amplifying reference gene primers. Produced via immunoSEQ multiplex PCR; TCRdb's table is partial and in-frame only. V and J calls and clone size follow that table, whereas D and trimming were derived from the DNA. This sample has 200,000 to 250,000 clones, with around nine tenths found just once. This CDR3 contains 20 residues. The junction had 13 bases not matched to a gene; V was cut back by 1 base and J by 2 bases. Germline-derived CDR1 and CDR2 are LGHDT and YNNKEL (reference sequence). This TCR came from a man between 60 and 75 years old who had recovered from COVID-19. The sequenced sample was peripheral blood. The chain is built from TRBV3-1 (or the pseudogene TRBV3-2) and TRBJ2-1, with 11 bases matching TRBD2. Written as DNA, the CDR3 is TGTGCCAGCAGCCAAGTCGAGACTAGCGGGGTTACCCCTACCTACAATGAGCAGTTCTTC. Protein product: CASSQVETSGVTPTYNEQFF.